What follows describes a single TCR beta chain. The sample holds many counts of this clonotype. Its antigen has not been determined. No much larger clone exists at a distance of one base, and base qualities are not known. Library preparation employed PCR. The sequencer was an Illumina HiSeq 2500. To normalize quantification of the TCRbeta repertoire, the TCR libraries were built with molecular barcoding that relied on unique molecular identifiers. TCRdb reworked the public reads: Q25 trimming with fastp, MiXCR clone assembly, productive beta chains retained. Identical CDR3 protein sequences are pooled into one entry, listed with their most common genes and DNA. This sample lists around 200,000 distinct CDR3 sequences; 7% to 9% were detected once. The ten largest clonotypes hold approximately 34% of the sample. Sample treatment or condition, as interpreted from the label and publication: allogeneic hematopoietic cell transplantation with graft depleted of TCRalphabeta T cells and CD19 B cells. TCRalphabeta/CD19-depleted allogeneic hematopoietic cell grafts were given to the transplant recipients, all of whom were children.

This record belongs to a study of T-cell reconstitution after alpha-beta-depleted transplantation in children (dated by TCRdb to about 2016). At the level of the whole study: T-cell immune reconstitution after TCRalphabeta/CD19-depleted allogeneic hematopoietic cell transplantation in children was quantitatively tracked in the study by means of TCR repertoire profiling.

Points the paper makes about the study in general: In some patients, high TCRbeta diversity at day 60 was attributed to recipient T cells and intrathymic progenitors that had survived conditioning. Over subsequent months, a decline in hyperexpanded clone frequencies was noted, and after one year, T-cell counts and TCRbeta diversity were mostly ascribed to newly produced T cells. About two months after transplant, the apparently early recovery of alphabetaT-cell counts reportedly depended on just several hundred clones that had expanded rapidly and came from non-depleted graft cells.

This receptor was taken from a male patient aged 2 to 10 who had a stem cell transplant for acute myeloid leukemia, so the T cells may come from the graft donor. The specimen was PBMCs, mostly from graft donor cells, collected 360 days after TCRalphabeta/CD19-depleted stem cell transplant.

The DNA reads as follows: TGCGCCAGCAGCTTGACAGGAATCGGATCACCCCTCCACTTT. This gives the protein CASSLTGIGSPLHF. The V gene is TRBV5-1 and the J gene is TRBJ1-6, and possibly TRBD1, on 5 matching bases. The trim is 1 base for V and 10 bases for J, with a gap of 12 bases between the germline ends. The CDR3 holds 14 amino acids from the cysteine to the phenylalanine. The kept DNA is CDR3 alone, 42 bases in frame from the first base. CDR1 SGHRS and CDR2 YFSETQ are derived from the germline V gene.